This T cell receptor (beta chain) was sequenced for a study of blood T cell repertoires in COVID-19. The CDR3 contains 17 residues. Trimming left V 2 bases short and J 5 bases short, with 21 bases between. In the source study's methods: Reference gene primers were amplified, and this amplification served to estimate nucleated cell counts. TCRdb's copy holds only in-frame clones and misses some; the assay was immunoSEQ multiplex PCR. The DNA was the basis for D and trimming; V, J and clone size are from that table. The table has a few hundred thousand clones, about 90% seen once. Material for sequencing was PBMCs or T cells enriched from blood (not recorded which). The chain employs TRBV23-1 and TRBJ1-1; D is unclear. TRBV23-1 is an ORF; its function is uncertain. This clonotype was obtained from a woman in her twenties or thirties who had recovered from COVID-19. For the CDR3, the DNA is TGCGCCAGCAGTCAAACAACCCCGGGAGGGCCGGGGACTGAAGCTTTCTTT. It encodes CASSQTTPGGPGTEAFF.